These T cell receptor beta chains were read from a single sample in a study of blood T cell repertoires in COVID-19. Data came from immunoSEQ multiplex PCR; TCRdb stores just in-frame clones and leaves some out. In the table there are about 280,000 clones, about four fifths of which are singletons. Sequencing was done on a sample of PBMCs or T cells enriched from blood (not recorded which). The receptors come from a man in his forties or fifties who had been exposed to COVID-19. CDR3s include the opening cysteine and the closing phenylalanine or tryptophan. D genes are given only for firm matches. Where a row states a size, it is once, few, many or the class of an expanded clone; other rows omit it.

J gene	clone size	D gene	V gene	CDR3 protein	CDR3 DNA
TRBJ1-1	-	-	TRBV7-9	CASSQLGRSEAFF	TGTGCCAGCAGCCAACTGGGGAGGAGTGAAGCTTTCTTT
TRBJ2-1	-	TRBD2	TRBV18	CASSRQELAAGGYNEQFF	TGTGCCAGCTCACGTCAAGAGCTTGCGGCCGGGGGGTACAATGAGCAGTTCTTC
TRBJ2-2	-	TRBD2	TRBV12-5	CASGLSTGGLAGGLGTGELFF	TGTGCTAGTGGTTTGTCCACGGGAGGACTAGCGGGAGGGTTGGGCACCGGGGAGCTGTTTTTT
TRBJ2-7	-	TRBD2	TRBV19	CASSPRTGGPSEQYF	TGTGCCAGTAGTCCCCGTACGGGAGGGCCTTCCGAGCAGTACTTC
TRBJ1-5	few	-	TRBV3-1/TRBV3-2	CASSQGPQQPQHF	TGTGCCAGCAGCCAGGGGCCCCAACAGCCCCAGCATTTT
TRBJ1-2	-	-	TRBV18	CASSPNAGLEGYTF	TGTGCCAGCTCACCCAATGCGGGACTAGAGGGCTACACCTTC
TRBJ2-3	-	-	TRBV7-6	CASSLRPFPYF	TGTGCCAGCAGCTTACGTCCCTTCCCGTATTTT
TRBJ1-5	-	TRBD1	TRBV19	CASSVQQGARDQPQHF	TGTGCCAGTAGTGTCCAACAGGGGGCGCGAGACCAGCCCCAGCATTTT
TRBJ1-2	-	-	TRBV3-1/TRBV3-2	CASSQVGATGYGYTF	TGTGCCAGCAGCCAAGTGGGGGCGACTGGCTATGGCTACACCTTC
TRBJ2-1	-	TRBD1	TRBV7-9	CASSLGQGLNEQFF	TGTGCCAGCAGCCTAGGACAGGGTCTCAATGAGCAGTTCTTC
TRBJ1-1	-	-	TRBV4-1	CASSHTAAIEAFF	TGCGCCAGCAGTCACACGGCGGCGATTGAAGCTTTCTTT
TRBJ1-2	-	-	TRBV6-5	CASREGYGYTF	TGTGCCAGCAGGGAGGGGTATGGCTACACCTTC
TRBJ1-5	-	-	TRBV30	CAWSASITGNQPQHF	TGTGCCTGGAGTGCCTCCATTACAGGGAATCAGCCCCAGCATTTT
TRBJ2-6	few	-	TRBV19	CASSIDTVATLGANVLTF	TGTGCCAGTAGTATAGATACAGTGGCCACCTTGGGTGCCAACGTCCTGACTTTC
TRBJ2-5	-	TRBD2	TRBV7-9	CASSPTAWTSGTGETQYF	TGTGCCAGCAGCCCCACGGCCTGGACTAGCGGGACCGGAGAGACCCAGTACTTC
TRBJ1-6	many	-	TRBV11-2	CASSLSYNSPLHF	TGTGCCAGCAGCCTATCCTATAATTCACCCCTCCACTTT
TRBJ2-1	-	-	TRBV7-7	CASSSQTSREQFF	TGTGCTAGCAGCTCACAGACTAGTCGTGAGCAGTTCTTC
TRBJ1-1	-	-	TRBV12-1	CASSLSTGLPSPVNTEAFF	TGTGCCAGCAGTCTATCGACGGGACTCCCATCCCCGGTGAACACTGAAGCTTTCTTT
TRBJ2-7	once	TRBD2	TRBV5-4	CASSSGTSGPPYEQYF	TGTGCCAGCAGTTCGGGGACTAGCGGGCCTCCCTACGAGCAGTACTTC
TRBJ2-5	few	-	TRBV7-6	CASSPGVSRETQYF	TGTGCCAGCAGCCCAGGGGTTAGTCGGGAGACCCAGTACTTC
TRBJ2-1	-	TRBD1	TRBV7-2	CASSLPPGTGAVEQFF	TGTGCCAGCAGCTTACCTCCCGGGACAGGGGCTGTTGAGCAGTTCTTC
TRBJ2-7	-	-	TRBV12-5	CASGYPLSLEQYF	TGTGCTAGTGGTTACCCGCTATCCCTCGAGCAGTACTTC
TRBJ1-1	-	-	TRBV11-2	CASSLNTYTEAFF	TGTGCCAGCAGCTTAAACACATACACTGAAGCTTTCTTT
TRBJ2-7	-	-	TRBV6-1	CASSSEFNEQYF	TGTGCCAGCAGTTCCGAGTTCAACGAGCAGTACTTC
TRBJ1-2	few	TRBD1	TRBV6-9	CASRVTGGRGYTF	TGTGCCAGCAGGGTCACAGGGGGCCGGGGCTACACCTTC
TRBJ1-3	-	-	TRBV3-1/TRBV3-2	CASSQAGSGNTIYF	TGTGCCAGCAGCCAGGCAGGCTCTGGAAACACCATATATTTT
TRBJ1-1	few	-	TRBV5-1	CASSWQGSTEAFF	TGCGCCAGCAGCTGGCAGGGTAGTACTGAAGCTTTCTTT
TRBJ1-4	-	TRBD1	TRBV18	CASSRQGEKLFF	TGTGCCAGCTCACGACAGGGGGAAAAACTGTTTTTT
TRBJ2-2	once	TRBD1	TRBV11-3	CASSGYRGDTGELFF	TGTGCCAGCAGCGGTTACAGGGGTGACACCGGGGAGCTGTTTTTT
TRBJ1-1	-	-	TRBV13	CASSLVIASGAFF	TGTGCCAGCAGCTTAGTAATAGCCAGCGGAGCTTTCTTT
TRBJ2-6	-	-	TRBV30	CAWSARGVPGANVLTF	TGTGCCTGGAGTGCCAGGGGGGTCCCTGGGGCCAACGTCCTGACTTTC
TRBJ1-2	once	-	TRBV19	CASTGFGYGYTF	TGTGCCAGTACTGGCTTCGGGTATGGCTACACCTTC
TRBJ1-4	-	-	TRBV30	CASTSGGTSGEKLFF	TGTGCCTCCACCTCGGGAGGGACTAGTGGTGAAAAACTGTTTTTT
TRBJ2-1	-	TRBD2	TRBV10-3	CAISEGGGDNEQFF	TGTGCCATCAGTGAGGGGGGAGGGGACAATGAGCAGTTCTTC
TRBJ2-3	-	-	TRBV6-7	CASTTGLVHGTRDTQYF	TGTGCCAGCACCACTGGACTGGTTCATGGGACACGAGATACGCAGTATTTT
TRBJ1-5	-	TRBD1	TRBV19	CASSKQGAGNQPQHF	TGTGCCAGTAGTAAACAGGGGGCAGGAAATCAGCCCCAGCATTTT
TRBJ1-1	-	TRBD1	TRBV4-1	CASSPPGQLYEAFF	TGCGCCAGCAGCCCCCCGGGACAGCTCTATGAAGCTTTCTTT
TRBJ2-2	-	TRBD2	TRBV24-1	CATSDPGRGRTGELFF	TGTGCCACCAGTGATCCAGGGAGGGGTCGCACCGGGGAGCTGTTTTTT
TRBJ2-7	-	TRBD1	TRBV7-9	CASSLDSGQYEQYF	TGTGCCAGCAGCTTAGATTCGGGACAGTACGAGCAGTACTTC
TRBJ2-1	-	-	TRBV5-1	CASTVGGLYNEQFF	TGCGCCAGCACTGTCGGGGGGCTCTACAATGAGCAGTTCTTC
TRBJ2-7	-	-	TRBV19	CASNSGGGRYEQYF	TGTGCCAGTAATTCGGGGGGCGGAAGATACGAGCAGTACTTC
TRBJ1-5	-	TRBD1	TRBV9	CASSVTGQENQPQHF	TGTGCCAGCAGCGTTACGGGACAGGAAAATCAGCCCCAGCATTTT
TRBJ2-7	-	-	TRBV7-9	CASSLARGGRSEQYF	TGTGCCAGCAGCTTAGCTAGGGGGGGACGGTCGGAGCAGTACTTC
TRBJ1-6	-	-	TRBV15	CATSRSSSQSPLHF	TGTGCCACCAGCAGATCCTCGAGCCAATCACCCCTCCACTTT
TRBJ1-3	-	-	TRBV19	CASSIDPGYAGNTIYF	TGTGCCAGTAGTATAGATCCGGGATATGCTGGAAACACCATATATTTT
TRBJ2-1	-	TRBD2	TRBV5-1	CASSLAGGGGYNEQFF	TGCGCCAGCAGCTTAGCGGGAGGCGGAGGGTACAATGAGCAGTTCTTC
TRBJ2-3	-	TRBD2	TRBV7-9	CASSAGLADTDTQYF	TGTGCCAGCAGCGCGGGACTAGCCGACACAGATACGCAGTATTTT
TRBJ2-1	once	-	TRBV30	CAWVPTRGEQFF	TGTGCCTGGGTCCCCACTCGAGGTGAGCAGTTCTTC
TRBJ2-7	-	TRBD2	TRBV19	CASSTVAGGSYEQYF	TGTGCCAGTAGTACCGTAGCGGGAGGATCCTACGAGCAGTACTTC